These 5 T cell receptor beta chains came from one sample sequenced in a study of regulatory T cells in long-lasting Graves disease (dated by TCRdb to about 2021). The intended sense of this specimen's time point label: newly diagnosed GD, antithyroid drugs for less than 3 months. For both TCR sequencing and RNA sequencing, RNA was extracted from PBMCs using TRIzol. Receptor libraries were prepared by multiplex PCR. The sample was run on an Illumina HiSeq 4000. iRepertoire HTBI primers and Arm-PCR amplification of CDR3 regions were used to construct TCR beta libraries. Clones were called with MiXCR by TCRdb after fastp trimmed the public reads at Q25, and only in-frame beta chains were retained. Rows with a matching CDR3 protein are joined into one entry that keeps the most common DNA and genes. Counted in this sample were about 560,000 distinct CDR3 sequences; 15% to 20% of them appeared once. The ten largest clones capture around 12% of the sample.

The data were also submitted as part of a second study, on T cells in Graves' hyperthyroidism and ophthalmopathy.

Material: peripheral blood mononuclear cells (PBMCs), obtained at new diagnosis, from a patient treated with antithyroid drugs. These receptors all stem from a man aged 18 to 30 with Graves disease. Donor details come from another sample of the same person, matched by shared clones.

This clonotype was seen ten or more times. The rearrangement joins TRBV5-1 to TRBJ1-2; 9 bases are a match to TRBD1. Germline assignment: CDR1 SGHRS and CDR2 YFSETQ. V lost 2 bases and J lost 0; bases outside the gene matches: 8. This CDR3 is built from 17 residues. Here the CDR3 reads CASSLRDRVVPNYGYTF. As DNA, the CDR3 is TGCGCCAGCAGCTTACGGGACAGGGTTGTCCCTAACTATGGCTACACCTTC.

This clonotype was observed many times. This sequence joins TRBV3-1 and TRBJ2-7; no firm D call. V lost 3 bases, J lost 9 bases, and 15 bases lay in between. This CDR3 spans 13 amino acids. Per germline, CDR1 LGHDT and CDR2 YNNKEL (reference sequence). CDR3 sequence reads: CASSQYRDLVQYF. CDR3 sequence (DNA): TGTGCCAGCAGCCAGTACAGAGATTTGGTGCAGTACTTC.

This clonotype appeared many times. This chain connects TRBV12-3 or TRBV12-4 to TRBJ2-3; 8 positions agree with TRBD2. The CDR3 runs to 14 residues. V trimming: 1 base; J trimming: 6 bases; junction bases outside the gene matches: 3. CDR3 in DNA: TGTGCCAGCAGTTTAGTGCTAGCGGGTGATACGCAGTATTTT. Its translation is CASSLVLAGDTQYF.

This clonotype showed up many times. J is TRBJ2-7 and V is TRBV18; 12 nucleotides line up with TRBD2. Germline assignment: CDR1 KGHSH and CDR2 LQKENI. V lost 8 bases, J lost 3 bases, and 5 bases stayed unmatched. The CDR3 is 14 residues long. This CDR3 is CASSSTSGSYEQYF. The CDR3 DNA reads as TGTGCCAGCAGTTCGACTAGCGGGAGCTACGAGCAGTACTTC. The whole variable domain, remainder taken from reference TRBV18 and TRBJ2-7, is NAGVMQNPRHLVRRRGQEARLRCSPMKGHSHVYWYRQLPEEGLKFMVYLQKENIIDESGMPKERFSAEFPKEGPSILRIQQVVRGDSAAYFCASSSTSGSYEQYFGPGTRLTVT.

This chain links TRBV4-1 with TRBJ1-5; weak D call: TRBD1 (5 bases). Germline assignment: CDR1 MGHRA and CDR2 YSYEKL. This CDR3 spans 14 amino acids. V dropped 4 bases and J dropped 5 bases, with 12 bases sitting between them. The CDR3 region is CASSPPGLDQPQHF. CDR3 nucleotide sequence: TGCGCCAGCAGCCCACCGGGGCTGGATCAGCCCCAGCATTTT.